This record looks at one T cell receptor beta chain sequence and its context. The sample holds many counts of this clonotype. No antigen is known for it. Qualities for individual bases were not recorded, and no much larger clone is one base off. Library generation was performed with 5' RACE. Data came from an Illumina HiSeq 2500. The second PCR ran for about 6 to 11 cycles and used a J-beta primer mix along with a sample-barcoded 5' primer. Each TCR beta cDNA molecule received a unique molecular identifier from a template-switch 5' adaptor carrying 12 random nucleotides. Each sample yielded at least 2.5 million CDR3-containing paired-end reads. First-strand cDNA synthesis was performed from all RNA using the Mint cDNA synthesis kit, with priming by a TRBC-specific oligonucleotide. Following uracil-DNA glycosylase treatment, a first 18-cycle PCR with universal primers M1SS and BC2_uni_R was performed on all cDNA. The source study handled its data this way. Normalization of each sample was performed by random selection of 1 million high-quality reads, each carrying a distinct molecular identifier. Instead of being binned into consensus sequences, reads with shared molecular identifiers were discarded. MiTCR, with a Q25 quality threshold and the strictest error-elimination algorithm, was used for CDR3 identification, clonotype clustering and error correction. A nonparametric unseen species model using Euler transformation provided a lower-bound estimate of total TCR beta diversity. Using fastp trimming at Q25 and MiXCR clonotype assembly, TCRdb reanalyzed the public sequencing data and kept in-frame beta chains. Each entry merges the rows of one CDR3 protein and shows their most common DNA and genes. TCRdb assigned the V and J calls; the authors' analysis was not used. In all, the sample holds around 870,000 distinct CDR3 sequences, and under 30% of those were seen once. Jointly, the top ten make up approximately 15% of the sample.

This entry is derived from a study of blood T cells in healthy people across ages (dated by TCRdb to the mid-2010s). About the investigation overall: In model experiments, template switching captured roughly one uniquely barcoded TCR beta cDNA molecule for every two T cells. Age-related changes in TCR beta repertoire diversity were measured in the study by deep sequencing normalized with unique cDNA molecular identifiers. Donors were grouped into four age groups: young (average roughly 15 years), middle-aged (under 40), aged (about 60) and long-lived (around 80). To avoid experimental bias, donors of different ages were spread randomly across the sequencing lanes. Two additional independent replicas of 1 million unique cDNA reads from the same blood draw were analyzed for two donors (one aged 18 to 30 and one aged 80 or older).

The full study reports these points: The CMV infection status of donors was not known, potentially confounding age-related changes in expanded clonotypes. Conclusive comparison of naive and antigen-experienced compartments was prevented by the profiling of bulk unsorted PBMCs. Compared with the aged group, the long-lived group had more naive CD4+ T cells, fewer expanded clones and increased TCR diversity, a pattern suggesting age selection. Total diversity estimates from one million sequenced T cells were considered lower bounds and underestimates. A strong correlation was found between observed TCR beta diversity and the percentage of naive T cells measured by flow cytometry. As age increased, observed TCR beta diversity per million T cells dropped in a roughly linear way, and a significant reduction was already evident by age roughly 36.

From the germline V gene (reference sequence), CDR1 is SEHNR and CDR2 is FQNEAQ. Trimmed from V: 0 bases; trimmed from J: 1 base; junction bases lacking a gene match: 5. The CDR3 numbers 17 residues from cysteine through phenylalanine. Here the CDR3 DNA is all that survives: 51 bases in frame from base 1. The donors were under 40 Caucasian individuals from Russia, aged 6 to 90 years, who were systemically healthy. Each donor gave around 9 milliliters of peripheral blood, collected into EDTA-treated Vacutainer tubes. Ficoll-Paque density-gradient centrifugation was used to isolate PBMCs, with at least 6.5 million obtained per sample. Trizol reagent was used to extract total RNA from the PBMCs, yielding at least 6 micrograms per sample. The percentages of naive CD45RAhigh/CD27high T cells were determined by flow cytometry on a PBMC aliquot from every donor.

The sequence was obtained from an elderly woman in good health. In this chain, TRBV7-9 is recombined with TRBJ2-7; 11 bases in the middle match TRBD1. The sequenced material came from blood. The sequenced DNA is TGTGCCAGCAGCTTAGCTCCGGGACAGGGGGATTCCTACGAGCAGTACTTC. This codes for CASSLAPGQGDSYEQYF.